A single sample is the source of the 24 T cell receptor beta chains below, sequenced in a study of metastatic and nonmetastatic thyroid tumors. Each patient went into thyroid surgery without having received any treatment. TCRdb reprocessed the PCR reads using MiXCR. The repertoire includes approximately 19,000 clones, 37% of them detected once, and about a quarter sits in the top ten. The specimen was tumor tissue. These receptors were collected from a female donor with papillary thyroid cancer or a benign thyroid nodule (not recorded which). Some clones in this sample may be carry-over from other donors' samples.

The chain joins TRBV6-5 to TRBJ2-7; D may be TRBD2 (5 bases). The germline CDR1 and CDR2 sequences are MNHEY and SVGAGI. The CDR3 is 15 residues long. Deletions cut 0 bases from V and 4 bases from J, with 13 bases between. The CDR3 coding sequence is TGTGCCAGCAGTTACTCGGACGGAGGAGGTTACGAGCAGTACTTC. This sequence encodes CASSYSDGGGYEQYF.

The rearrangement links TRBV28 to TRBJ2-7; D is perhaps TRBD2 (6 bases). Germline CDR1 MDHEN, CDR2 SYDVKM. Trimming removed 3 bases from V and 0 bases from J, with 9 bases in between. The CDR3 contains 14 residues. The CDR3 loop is CASSLEGFSYEQYF. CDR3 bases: TGTGCCAGCAGTTTGGAGGGCTTCTCCTACGAGCAGTACTTC.

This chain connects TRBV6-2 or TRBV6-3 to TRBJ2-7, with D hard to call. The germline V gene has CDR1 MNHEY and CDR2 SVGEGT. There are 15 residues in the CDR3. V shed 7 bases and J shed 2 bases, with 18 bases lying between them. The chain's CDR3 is CASTPAVGTPYEQYF. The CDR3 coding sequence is TGTGCCAGCACCCCCGCGGTCGGCACACCCTACGAGCAGTACTTC.

Here the CDR3 DNA reads TGTGCCAGCAGTTTCGGAGGACCCAGGGACTATGGCTACACCTTC. It yields the protein CASSFGGPRDYGYTF. The chain has TRBV28 and TRBJ1-2; D perhaps matches TRBD1 (5 bases). CDR3 length equals 15 residues. Deletions cut 3 bases from V and 3 bases from J, with 14 bases between. Germline V CDR1 and CDR2: MDHEN, SYDVKM.

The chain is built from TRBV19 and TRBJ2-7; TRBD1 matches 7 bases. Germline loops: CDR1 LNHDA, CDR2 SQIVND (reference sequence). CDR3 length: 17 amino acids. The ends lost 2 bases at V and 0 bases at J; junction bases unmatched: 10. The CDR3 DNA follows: TGTGCCAGTAGTATATACCCCTCCGGGACAGTCTCCTACGAGCAGTACTTC. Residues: CASSIYPSGTVSYEQYF.

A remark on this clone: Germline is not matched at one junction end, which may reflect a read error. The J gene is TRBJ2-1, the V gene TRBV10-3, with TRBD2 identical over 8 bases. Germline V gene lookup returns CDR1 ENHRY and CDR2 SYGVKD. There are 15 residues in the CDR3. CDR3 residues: CASSESGGRYNEQFF. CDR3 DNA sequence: TGTGCCAGCAGTGAGTCGGGGGGGAGGTACAATGAGCAGTTCTTC.

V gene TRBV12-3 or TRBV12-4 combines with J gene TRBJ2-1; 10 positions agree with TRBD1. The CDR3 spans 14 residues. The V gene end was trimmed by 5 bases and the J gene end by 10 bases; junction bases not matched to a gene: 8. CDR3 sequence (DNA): TGTGCCAGCAGTCTGTCCCGGGACAGGGGCGAGCAGTTCTTC. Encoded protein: CASSLSRDRGEQFF.

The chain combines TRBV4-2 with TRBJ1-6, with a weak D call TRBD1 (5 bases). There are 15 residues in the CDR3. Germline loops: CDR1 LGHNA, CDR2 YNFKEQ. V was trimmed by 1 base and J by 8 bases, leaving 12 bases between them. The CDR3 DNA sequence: TGTGCCAGCAGCCAAGGGGATAGGGGATATTCACCCCTCCACTTT. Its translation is CASSQGDRGYSPLHF.

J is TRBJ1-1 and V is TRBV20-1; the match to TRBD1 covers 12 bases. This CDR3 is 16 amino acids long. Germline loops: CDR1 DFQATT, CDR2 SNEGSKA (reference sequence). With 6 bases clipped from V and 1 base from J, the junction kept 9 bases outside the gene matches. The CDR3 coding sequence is TGCAGTGCCGGGGACAGGGGGCAGGGTTGGAACACTGAAGCTTTCTTT. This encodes CSAGDRGQGWNTEAFF.

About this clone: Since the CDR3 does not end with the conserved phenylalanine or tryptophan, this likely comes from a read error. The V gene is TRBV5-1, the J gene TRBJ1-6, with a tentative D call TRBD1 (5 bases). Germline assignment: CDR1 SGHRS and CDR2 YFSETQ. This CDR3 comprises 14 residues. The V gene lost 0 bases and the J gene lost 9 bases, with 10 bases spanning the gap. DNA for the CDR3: TGCGCCAGCAGCTTGGGAATGACAGCTTCACCCCTCCACTCT. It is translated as CASSLGMTASPLHS.

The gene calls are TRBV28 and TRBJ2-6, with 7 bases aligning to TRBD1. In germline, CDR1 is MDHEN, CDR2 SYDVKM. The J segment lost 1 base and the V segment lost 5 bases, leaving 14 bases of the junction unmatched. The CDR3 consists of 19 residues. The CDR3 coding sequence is TGTGCCAGCAGTATACCTGGGACAGCCTACAGGTCTGGGGCCAACGTCCTGACTTTC. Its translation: CASSIPGTAYRSGANVLTF.

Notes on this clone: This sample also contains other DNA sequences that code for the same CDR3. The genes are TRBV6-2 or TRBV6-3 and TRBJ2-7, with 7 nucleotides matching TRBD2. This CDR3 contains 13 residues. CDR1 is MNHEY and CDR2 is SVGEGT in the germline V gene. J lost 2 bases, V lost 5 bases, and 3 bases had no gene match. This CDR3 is CASSHGGTYEQYF. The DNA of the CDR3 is TGTGCCAGCAGTCACGGGGGGACCTACGAGCAGTACTTC.

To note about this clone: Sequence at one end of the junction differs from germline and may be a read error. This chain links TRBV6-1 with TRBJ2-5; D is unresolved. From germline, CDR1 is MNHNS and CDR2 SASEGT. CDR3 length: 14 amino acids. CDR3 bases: TGTGCCAGCAGTGGGACCTTGTTTCAAGAGACCCAGTACTTT. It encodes CASSGTLFQETQYF.

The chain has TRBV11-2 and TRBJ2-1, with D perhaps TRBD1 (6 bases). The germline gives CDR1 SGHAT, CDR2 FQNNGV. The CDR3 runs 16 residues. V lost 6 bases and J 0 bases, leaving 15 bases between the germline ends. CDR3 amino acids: CASRPGHQSSYNEQFF. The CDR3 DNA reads TGTGCCAGCAGGCCGGGACATCAAAGCTCCTACAATGAGCAGTTCTTC.

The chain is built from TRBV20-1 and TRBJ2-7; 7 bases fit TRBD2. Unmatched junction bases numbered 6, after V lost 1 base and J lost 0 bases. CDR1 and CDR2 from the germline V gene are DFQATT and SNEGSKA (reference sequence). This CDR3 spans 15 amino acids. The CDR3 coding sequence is TGCAGTGCTAGAGGAAGGACTAGGAGCTCCTACGAGCAGTACTTC. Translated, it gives CSARGRTRSSYEQYF.

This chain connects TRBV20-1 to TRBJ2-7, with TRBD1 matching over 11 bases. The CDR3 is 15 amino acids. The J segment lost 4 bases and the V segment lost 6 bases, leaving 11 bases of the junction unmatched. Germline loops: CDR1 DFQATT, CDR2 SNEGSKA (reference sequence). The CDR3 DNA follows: TGCAGTGCACTTGAAACCGGGACAGGGGGTTACGAGCAGTACTTC. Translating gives CSALETGTGGYEQYF.

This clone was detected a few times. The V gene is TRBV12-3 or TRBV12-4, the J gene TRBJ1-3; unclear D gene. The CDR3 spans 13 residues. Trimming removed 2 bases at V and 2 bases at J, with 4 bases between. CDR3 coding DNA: TGTGCCAGCAGTTTACAGGCTGGAAACACCATATATTTT. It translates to CASSLQAGNTIYF.

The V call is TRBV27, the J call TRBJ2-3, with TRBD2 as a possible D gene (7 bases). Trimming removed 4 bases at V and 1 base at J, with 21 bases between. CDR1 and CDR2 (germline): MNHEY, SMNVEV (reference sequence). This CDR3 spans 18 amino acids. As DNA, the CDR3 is TGTGCCAGCAGTTCGAGGGGGGGGGGAGGGATCGGCACAGATACGCAGTATTTT. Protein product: CASSSRGGGGIGTDTQYF.

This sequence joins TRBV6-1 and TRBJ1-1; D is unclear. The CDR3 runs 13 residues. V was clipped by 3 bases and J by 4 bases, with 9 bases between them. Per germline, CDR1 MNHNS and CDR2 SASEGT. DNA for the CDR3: TGTGCCAGCAGTGACGGAGAGAGCACTGAAGCTTTCTTT. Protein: CASSDGESTEAFF.

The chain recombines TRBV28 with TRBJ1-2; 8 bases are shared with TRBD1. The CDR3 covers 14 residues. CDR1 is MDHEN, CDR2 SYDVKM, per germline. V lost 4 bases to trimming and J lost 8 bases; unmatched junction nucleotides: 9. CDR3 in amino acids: CASSSTGVPWGYTF. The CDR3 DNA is TGTGCCAGCAGTTCGACAGGGGTCCCCTGGGGCTACACCTTC.

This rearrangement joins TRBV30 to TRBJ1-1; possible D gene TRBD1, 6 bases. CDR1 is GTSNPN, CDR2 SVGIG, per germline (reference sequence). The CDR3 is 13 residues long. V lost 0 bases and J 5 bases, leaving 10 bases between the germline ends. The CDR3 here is CAWSVQGRTEAFF. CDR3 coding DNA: TGTGCCTGGAGTGTACAGGGAAGAACTGAAGCTTTCTTT.

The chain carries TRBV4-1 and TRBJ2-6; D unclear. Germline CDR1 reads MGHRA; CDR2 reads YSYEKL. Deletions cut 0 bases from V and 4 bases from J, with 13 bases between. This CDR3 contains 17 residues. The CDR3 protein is CASSQEEQCSGANVLTF. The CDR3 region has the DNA TGCGCCAGCAGCCAAGAGGAGCAGTGCTCCGGGGCCAACGTCCTGACTTTC.

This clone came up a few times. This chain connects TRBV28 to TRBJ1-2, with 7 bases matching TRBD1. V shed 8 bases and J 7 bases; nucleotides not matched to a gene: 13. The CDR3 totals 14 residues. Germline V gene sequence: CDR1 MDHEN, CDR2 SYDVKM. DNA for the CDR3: TGTGCCAGCGATGGTCACAGGACAGGAAGTGGCTACACCTTC. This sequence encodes CASDGHRTGSGYTF.

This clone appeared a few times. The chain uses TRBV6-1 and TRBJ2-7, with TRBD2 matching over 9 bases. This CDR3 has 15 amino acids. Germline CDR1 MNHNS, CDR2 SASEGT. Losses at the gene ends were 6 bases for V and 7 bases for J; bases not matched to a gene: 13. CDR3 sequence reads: CASSSTSGPAWEQYF. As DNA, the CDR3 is TGTGCCAGCAGCTCGACTAGCGGCCCGGCCTGGGAGCAGTACTTC.